The 28 T cell receptor beta chains given below trace back to one sample, sequenced in a study of T cells after yellow fever vaccination (dated by TCRdb to between 2018 and 2021). The intended sense of this specimen's treatment or condition label: live attenuated yellow fever vaccine strain. To prepare the library, 5' RACE was applied. Sequencing took place on an Illumina NovaSeq 6000. TCRdb reworked the public reads: Q25 trimming with fastp, MiXCR clone assembly, productive beta chains retained. Rows matching on CDR3 protein sequence are summarized as one entry with the most common DNA and genes. The sample contains 300,000 to 400,000 distinct CDR3 sequences, over 8.5% of them found a single time. The top ten hold 3% to 4% of the sample. Specimen: CD4+ T cells sorted from PBMCs, collected 45 days after the yellow fever booster vaccination. Every receptor here comes from a man aged 18 to 30 who received the YFV17D yellow fever vaccine.

This clonotype was seen more than once but under ten times. The chain employs TRBV24-1 and TRBJ2-1; perhaps TRBD1 as D (6 bases). Germline loops: CDR1 KGHDR, CDR2 SFDVKD. V lost 6 bases, J lost 4 bases, and 18 bases lay in between. The CDR3 covers 16 residues. CDR3 nucleotides: TGTGCCACCAGTACACAGGGTTGGGGGATTTACAATGAGCAGTTCTTC. Its protein is CATSTQGWGIYNEQFF.

This clonotype was detected a few times. J is TRBJ1-2 and V is TRBV7-9; D is perhaps TRBD1 (6 bases). There are 16 residues in the CDR3. Germline CDR1 is SEHNR and CDR2 is FQNEAQ (reference sequence). V lost 2 bases and J 7 bases, leaving 20 bases between the germline ends. The CDR3 DNA reads as TGTGCCAGCAGCTTATCTTGGGCGTCGGGGGCGGGTGGCTACACCTTC. It translates to CASSLSWASGAGGYTF. Drawing the rest from reference TRBV7-9 and TRBJ1-2, the complete variable domain is DTGVSQNPRHKITKRGQNVTFRCDPISEHNRLYWYRQTLGQGPEFLTYFQNEAQLEKSRLLSDRFSAERPKGSFSTLEIQRTEQGDSAMYLCASSLSWASGAGGYTFGSGTRLTVV.

This clonotype appeared many times. The chain joins TRBV4-2 to TRBJ1-5; D is unclear. The germline V and J ends were trimmed by 0 bases and 7 bases, with 4 bases remaining between them. This CDR3 spans 12 amino acids. From germline, CDR1 is LGHNA and CDR2 YNFKEQ. CDR3 in DNA: TGTGCCAGCAGCCAAGATCGACAGCCCCAGCATTTT. This codes for CASSQDRQPQHF.

The V and J genes are TRBV20-1 and TRBJ2-3; 7 bases map to TRBD2. CDR1 is DFQATT and CDR2 is SNEGSKA in the germline V gene (reference sequence). Trimming took 6 bases from V and 3 from J; bases not matched to a gene: 12. The CDR3 has 15 amino acids. The CDR3 nucleotides read TGCAGTGCCCGGAGCAGAAGGGAGGGGACAGATACGCAGTATTTT. It encodes CSARSRREGTDTQYF.

The rearrangement links TRBV10-1 to TRBJ1-1; possibly TRBD1 for D (5 bases). Germline loops: CDR1 WNHNN, CDR2 SYGVQD (reference sequence). The CDR3 loop spans 13 amino acids. Trimming stripped 6 bases from V and 1 base from J, with 9 bases between. The CDR3 nucleotides read TGCGCCAGCAGGAGACAGCAGAACACTGAAGCTTTCTTT. Translating it yields CASRRQQNTEAFF.

A few counts support this clonotype. The chain is built from TRBV28 and TRBJ1-1; the D gene is possibly TRBD1 (6 bases). CDR1 and CDR2 (germline): MDHEN, SYDVKM. Trimming shortened V by 5 bases and J by 0 bases, and 13 bases separated the two germline ends. The length of the CDR3 is 15 residues. The CDR3 nucleotides are TGTGCCAGCAGTCCATGGACAGTACTGAACACTGAAGCTTTCTTT. Its protein product is CASSPWTVLNTEAFF.

A few counts support this clonotype. The CDR3 DNA is TGCGCCAGCAGCCTAGGGGGCATGAGCAATCAGCCCCAGCATTTT. This translates into CASSLGGMSNQPQHF. V usage is TRBV5-1 and J usage is TRBJ1-5; 7 nucleotides line up with TRBD1. The V segment lost 4 bases and the J segment 1 base; nucleotides outside the gene matches: 5. Germline CDR1 and CDR2: SGHRS and YFSETQ. The CDR3 is made up of 15 amino acids.

This clonotype was seen many times. This rearrangement joins TRBV5-1 to TRBJ2-1; TRBD1 aligns across 8 bases. With 4 bases clipped from V and 0 bases from J, the junction kept 6 bases outside the gene matches. This CDR3 comprises 16 residues. CDR1 and CDR2 (germline): SGHRS, YFSETQ. The CDR3 DNA follows: TGCGCCAGCAGCGACAGGACAGGGAGCTCCTACAATGAGCAGTTCTTC. Translating it yields CASSDRTGSSYNEQFF.

In this sample, this clonotype turned up a few times. The rearrangement joins TRBV12-3 or TRBV12-4 to TRBJ1-6, with unresolved D. The CDR3 has 15 amino acids. The V and J ends lost 6 bases and 5 bases respectively, with 14 bases between them. The chain's CDR3 is CASSLQSINNSPLHF. In DNA form, the CDR3 reads TGTGCCAGCAGCCTACAGTCCATTAATAATTCACCCCTCCACTTT.

V and J are TRBV9 and TRBJ2-2; TRBD1 is a possible D gene (8 bases). Trimming stripped 4 bases from V and 0 bases from J, with 16 bases between. The germline V gene has CDR1 SGDLS and CDR2 YYNGEE. The CDR3 is 17 residues long. The CDR3 is CASSPYRGGTNTGELFF. CDR3 DNA: TGTGCCAGCAGCCCGTACAGGGGGGGAACGAACACCGGGGAGCTGTTTTTT.

V usage is TRBV15 and J usage is TRBJ2-4; a possible D gene is TRBD1 (6 bases). Germline V gene sequence: CDR1 LNHNV, CDR2 YYDKDF (reference sequence). The CDR3 runs to 13 residues. V lost 5 bases to trimming and J lost 7 bases, with 12 bases between them. This CDR3 reads CATSGQRGNIQYF. CDR3 nucleotides: TGTGCCACCAGCGGGCAGAGGGGGAACATTCAGTACTTC. Together with reference TRBV15 and TRBJ2-4, the CDR3 gives the full variable domain: DAMVIQNPRYQVTQFGKPVTLSCSQTLNHNVMYWYQQKSSQAPKLLFHYYDKDFNNEADTPDNFQSRRPNTSFCFLDIRSPGLGDTAMYLCATSGQRGNIQYFGAGTRLSVL.

Worth noting for this clonotype: One end of the junction varies from germline; a read error may be responsible. The chain uses TRBV5-1 and TRBJ2-5; D gene uncertain. CDR1 is SGHRS, CDR2 YFSETQ, per germline. The CDR3 spans 13 residues. The CDR3 sequence: CASSQYRQGTQYF. The CDR3 coding sequence is TGCGCCAGCAGTCAGTACCGACAAGGGACCCAGTACTTC.

This clonotype was observed a single time. The chain employs TRBV6-6 and TRBJ1-4, with unresolved D. This CDR3 contains 15 residues. Germline V gives CDR1 MNHNY, CDR2 SVGAGI (reference sequence). With 8 bases removed from V and 0 bases from J, the gap between germline ends came to 13 bases. The CDR3 sequence is CASPPAEATNEKLFF. Written as DNA, the CDR3 is TGTGCCAGCCCACCGGCGGAAGCAACTAATGAAAAACTGTTTTTT.

This clonotype was detected a few times. This chain links TRBV20-1 with TRBJ2-5, with D perhaps matching TRBD2 (5 bases). Trimming removed 1 base at V and 4 bases at J, with 13 bases between. This CDR3 has 14 amino acids. The germline CDR1 and CDR2 sequences are DFQATT and SNEGSKA (reference sequence). The CDR3 nucleotides are TGCAGTGCTAGAGGGGAGCTGTTATCAGAGACCCAGTACTTC. This translates into CSARGELLSETQYF.

CDR3 amino acids: CASSQDVGAETGELFF. The CDR3 nucleotides read TGTGCCAGCAGCCAAGATGTGGGGGCGGAGACCGGGGAGCTGTTTTTT. The chain is built from TRBV4-2 and TRBJ2-2, with D possibly matching TRBD1 (6 bases). V lost 0 bases and J 5 bases, leaving 13 bases between the germline ends. The CDR3 spans 16 residues. Germline V gene sequence: CDR1 LGHNA, CDR2 YNFKEQ.

The chain employs TRBV6-4 and TRBJ2-6, with D uncertain. The CDR3 has 14 amino acids. CDR1 and CDR2 (germline): MRHNA, SNTAGT. V lost 2 bases to trimming and J lost 3 bases, with 5 bases between them. Here the CDR3 DNA reads TGTGCCAGCAGTGACAGGGTTGGGGCCAACGTCCTGACTTTC. Translating gives CASSDRVGANVLTF.

This clonotype was detected a few times. This rearrangement joins TRBV12-3 or TRBV12-4 to TRBJ1-2; TRBD1 matches at 9 bases. The V gene end was trimmed by 0 bases and the J gene end by 8 bases; junction bases not matched to a gene: 7. The CDR3 is 15 amino acids. The CDR3 loop reads CASSLARTGVSGYTF. The CDR3 DNA reads TGTGCCAGCAGTTTAGCCAGGACAGGGGTCTCCGGCTACACCTTC.

This clonotype came up a few times. The chain joins TRBV7-2 to TRBJ1-6; 7 positions match TRBD1. CDR3 length equals 14 residues. Unmatched junction bases numbered 9, after V lost 5 bases and J lost 11 bases. Germline lookup yields CDR1 SGHTA and CDR2 FQGNSA. This chain's CDR3 is CASSNIRGMAPLHF. As DNA, the CDR3 is TGTGCCAGCAGCAATATCAGGGGGATGGCACCCCTCCACTTT.

This clonotype was picked up a small number of times. The rearrangement uses TRBV9 and TRBJ1-3; 7 bases agree with TRBD1. Trimming at V came to 0 bases and at J to 0 bases, leaving 9 bases not matched to a gene. Per germline, CDR1 SGDLS and CDR2 YYNGEE. The CDR3 runs 18 residues. CDR3 in DNA: TGTGCCAGCAGCGTAGCGACAGGGCCTAGGGACTCTGGAAACACCATATATTTT. It translates to CASSVATGPRDSGNTIYF.

V is TRBV7-2 and J is TRBJ2-1; weak D call: TRBD1 (5 bases). The V gene lost 3 bases and the J gene lost 13 bases, with 13 bases spanning the gap. The CDR3 spans 12 residues. Germline CDR1 reads SGHTA; CDR2 reads FQGNSA. CDR3 sequence: CASSLDMSSQFF. The CDR3 coding sequence is TGTGCCAGCAGCTTGGACATGTCAAGTCAGTTCTTC.

This clonotype was detected only a few times. The chain recombines TRBV7-9 with TRBJ2-1; unclear D gene. The CDR3 length is 14 residues. V lost 10 bases and J lost 7, with 20 bases in between. The germline gives CDR1 SEHNR, CDR2 FQNEAQ (reference sequence). Written as DNA, the CDR3 is TGTGCCACCTTCAGGCGGAAAGGTGGTAATGAGCAGTTCTTC. Encoded protein: CATFRRKGGNEQFF.

CDR3 nucleotides: TGTGCCAGCAGCTCCGGGGCGCGGGGGGGCTACACCGGGGAGCTGTTTTTT. Its protein is CASSSGARGGYTGELFF. The chain has TRBV7-2 and TRBJ2-2; 9 positions agree with TRBD2. Per germline, CDR1 SGHTA and CDR2 FQGNSA. Germline trimming cut 4 bases from V and 3 bases from J; bases unmatched to any gene: 9. The CDR3 sequence is 17 residues long.

This clonotype was found a few times. This sequence joins TRBV2 and TRBJ1-5; 8 positions agree with TRBD1. The junction had 8 bases not matched to a gene; V was cut back by 6 bases and J by 1 base. The CDR3 runs 16 residues. Germline V gene sequence: CDR1 SNHLY, CDR2 FYNNEI. The CDR3 protein is CASRETGVFSNQPQHF. In DNA, the CDR3 is TGTGCCAGCAGGGAGACAGGGGTTTTCAGCAATCAGCCCCAGCATTTT.

The chain couples TRBV6-2 or TRBV6-3 to TRBJ2-3; a weak D match, TRBD2 (7 bases). CDR3 length: 14 residues. Deletions cut 10 bases from V and 0 bases from J, with 14 bases between. Germline V CDR1 and CDR2: MNHEY, SVGEGT. CDR3 sequence (DNA): TGTGCCACCGAGAGGGGGGGGAGCACAGATACGCAGTATTTT. Amino acid sequence: CATERGGSTDTQYF.

This clonotype was recorded at least ten times. This chain links TRBV11-2 with TRBJ2-3; no definite D call. V dropped 5 bases and J dropped 3 bases, with 12 bases sitting between them. Germline lookup yields CDR1 SGHAT and CDR2 FQNNGV. The CDR3 spans 14 residues. CDR3 sequence reads: CASSPAGQTDTQYF. CDR3 sequence (DNA): TGTGCCAGCAGCCCCGCCGGCCAAACAGATACGCAGTATTTT. The variable domain in full, with the rest retrieved from reference TRBV11-2 and TRBJ2-3, is EAGVAQSPRYKIIEKRQSVAFWCNPISGHATLYWYQQILGQGPKLLIQFQNNGVVDDSQLPKDRFSAERLKGVDSTLKIQPAKLEDSAVYLCASSPAGQTDTQYFGPGTRLTVL.

J is TRBJ1-3 and V is TRBV4-1; D remains ambiguous. The CDR3 consists of 16 residues. V lost 0 bases, J lost 0 bases, and 9 bases lay in between. Germline CDR1 MGHRA, CDR2 YSYEKL. CDR3 amino acids: CASSQEQLFSGNTIYF. The CDR3 nucleotides read TGCGCCAGCAGCCAAGAACAGCTTTTCTCTGGAAACACCATATATTTT.

The J gene is TRBJ2-5, the V gene TRBV25-1, with D possibly matching TRBD1 (5 bases). The CDR3 spans 15 residues. The V gene's germline CDR1 is MGHDK and CDR2 SYGVNS. V lost 2 bases, J lost 5 bases, and 15 bases lay in between. The DNA of the CDR3 is TGTGCCAGCAGTGAAGGCGTAGGGGTCGGGGAGACCCAGTACTTC. Translating it yields CASSEGVGVGETQYF.

The J gene is TRBJ2-5, the V gene TRBV12-3 or TRBV12-4, with TRBD1 identical over 10 bases. V was pared by 3 bases and J by 2 bases, with 6 bases of the junction left unmatched. The CDR3 has 16 residues. As DNA, the CDR3 is TGTGCCAGCAGTTTCTCGGGACAGGGGATACAAGAGACCCAGTACTTC. Translated: CASSFSGQGIQETQYF.